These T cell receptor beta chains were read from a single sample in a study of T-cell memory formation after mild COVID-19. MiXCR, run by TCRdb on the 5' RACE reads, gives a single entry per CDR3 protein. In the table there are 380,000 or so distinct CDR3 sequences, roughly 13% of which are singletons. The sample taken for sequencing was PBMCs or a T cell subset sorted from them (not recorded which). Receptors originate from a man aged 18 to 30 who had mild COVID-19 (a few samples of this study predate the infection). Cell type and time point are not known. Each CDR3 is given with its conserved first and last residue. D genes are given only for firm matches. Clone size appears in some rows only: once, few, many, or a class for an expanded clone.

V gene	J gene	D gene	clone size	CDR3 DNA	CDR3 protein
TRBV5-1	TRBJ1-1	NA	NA	TGCGCCAGCAGCACTCAGAGCCTGAACACTGAAGCTTTCTTT	CASSTQSLNTEAFF
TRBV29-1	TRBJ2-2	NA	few	TGCAGCGTGCACCGGGGGCAGGGGGAGAGCGGGGAGCTGTTTTTT	CSVHRGQGESGELFF
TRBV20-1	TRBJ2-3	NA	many	TGCACTGTCCGGGACACGGGTGCAGATACGCAGTATTTT	CTVRDTGADTQYF
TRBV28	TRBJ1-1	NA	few	TGTGCCAGCAGAACTCGACTTTCTGAAGCTTTCTTT	CASRTRLSEAFF
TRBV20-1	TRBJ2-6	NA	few	TGCAGTGCTAGAGGGGCTGGGGCCAACGTCCTGACTTTC	CSARGAGANVLTF
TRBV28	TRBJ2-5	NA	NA	TGTGCCAGCAGTTTCCCGCCGGGACGGGAAGAGACCCAGTACTTC	CASSFPPGREETQYF
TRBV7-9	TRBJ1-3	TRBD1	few	TGTGCCAGCAGCTCAGACAGGGAGTCTGGAAACACCATATATTTT	CASSSDRESGNTIYF
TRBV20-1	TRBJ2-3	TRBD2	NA	TGCAGTGCTAGAGACTCGCTCGGACTAGCGGGGAGGTATACGCAGTATTTT	CSARDSLGLAGRYTQYF
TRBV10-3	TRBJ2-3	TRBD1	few	TGTGCCATCAGTGCTTCAGGGGGAGAAGATACGCAGTATTTT	CAISASGGEDTQYF
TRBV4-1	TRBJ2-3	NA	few	TGCGCCAGCAGCCTCTTCGGGGGTAGCACAGATACGCAGTATTTT	CASSLFGGSTDTQYF
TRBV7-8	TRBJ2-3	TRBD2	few	TGTGCCAGCAGCTTAGGCCTAGCGGAGATCACAGATACGCAGTATTTT	CASSLGLAEITDTQYF
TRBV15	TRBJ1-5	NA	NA	TGTGCCACCAGCAGAATAAATCAGCCCCAGCATTTT	CATSRINQPQHF
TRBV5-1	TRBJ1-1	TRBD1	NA	TGCGCCAGCAGCTTGTTAGGACAGGGGGCTGCTGAAGCTTTCTTT	CASSLLGQGAAEAFF
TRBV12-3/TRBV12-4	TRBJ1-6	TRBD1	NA	TGTGCCAGCAGAGACAGGGGAGGATCACCCCTCCACTTT	CASRDRGGSPLHF
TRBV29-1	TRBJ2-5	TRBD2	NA	TGCAGCGTTGTCCCGGGACTAGCGCAAGAGACCCAGTACTTC	CSVVPGLAQETQYF
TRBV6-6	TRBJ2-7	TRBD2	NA	TGTGCCAGCAGTACCGGGACTAACTCCTACGAGCAGTACTTC	CASSTGTNSYEQYF
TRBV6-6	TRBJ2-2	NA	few	TGTGCCAGCGGACCCAGCGGGGAGCTGTTTTTT	CASGPSGELFF
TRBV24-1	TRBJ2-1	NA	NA	TGTGCCACCAGTGACTCCCAGGGACATGAGCAGTTCTTC	CATSDSQGHEQFF
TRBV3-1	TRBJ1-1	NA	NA	TGTGCCAGCAGCCCTGAATGGGGGAACACTGAAGCTTTCTTT	CASSPEWGNTEAFF
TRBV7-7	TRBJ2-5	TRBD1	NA	TGTGCTAGCAGCACGTATAGACAGGGGACGGAGACCCAGTACTTC	CASSTYRQGTETQYF
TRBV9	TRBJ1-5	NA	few	TGTGCCAGCAGCGTTGGCAGTTGGAGCAATCAGCCCCAGCATTTT	CASSVGSWSNQPQHF
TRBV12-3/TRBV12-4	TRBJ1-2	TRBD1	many	TGTGCCAGCGGATGGGACAGGAGTACCATCTATGGCTACACCTTC	CASGWDRSTIYGYTF
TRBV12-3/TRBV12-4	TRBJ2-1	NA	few	TGTGGGGGGAGGACAGGACGGGATGAGCAGTTCTTC	CGGRTGRDEQFF
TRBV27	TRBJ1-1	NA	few	TGTGCCAGCAGTTCACTGCCCCGGACAGACATGAACACTGAAGCTTTCTTT	CASSSLPRTDMNTEAFF
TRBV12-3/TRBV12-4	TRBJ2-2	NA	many	TGTGCCAGCAGTCCTCTGGCCAGATTTGGCTTCGCGAACACCGGGGAGCTGTTTTTT	CASSPLARFGFANTGELFF
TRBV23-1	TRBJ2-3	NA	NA	TGCGCCAGCAGTCATCCGGACAGACACACAGATACGCAGTATTTT	CASSHPDRHTDTQYF
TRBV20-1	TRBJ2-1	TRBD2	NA	TGCAGTGCTAGAGTAACGGGCGGGGGGCACAATGAGCAGTTCTTC	CSARVTGGGHNEQFF
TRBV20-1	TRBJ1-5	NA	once	TGCAGTGCTAGCCCATACCGGGGGAGGGGCAATCAGCCCCAGCATTTT	CSASPYRGRGNQPQHF
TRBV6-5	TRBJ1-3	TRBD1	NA	TGTGCCAGCAGTTCTTGGACAGGGAACACCATATATTTT	CASSSWTGNTIYF
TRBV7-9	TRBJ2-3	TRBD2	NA	TGTGCCAGCAGCCCAACTCTGCGGGGGGGAACAGATACGCAGTATTTT	CASSPTLRGGTDTQYF
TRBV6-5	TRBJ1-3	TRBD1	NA	TGTGCCAGCAGTTACAGAGGACAGGGGCATGGGTACACCATATATTTT	CASSYRGQGHGYTIYF